Listed below are T cell receptor beta chains from one sample, sequenced in a study of T cell changes during pregnancy in multiple sclerosis. Sequencing was performed with immunoSEQ multiplex PCR; in TCRdb, only in-frame clones are kept and a portion is missing. The sample consists of approximately 24,000 clones, 85% to 90% of them appearing once. The sequenced sample was CD4+ T cells from peripheral blood mononuclear cells, obtained in the second trimester of pregnancy. The receptors shown here come from a female donor in good health, enrolled as a control in a pregnancy study. Each CDR3 is given with its conserved first and last residue. The order of the fields is clone size, D gene, J gene, V gene, CDR3 protein, CDR3 DNA. The D gene is left open where the match is weak. Clone size is stated in some rows and not others, as once, few, many or a class when expanded.

clone_size: .
d_call: .
j_call: TRBJ2-7
v_call: TRBV18
cdr3_aa: CASSPPSVSYEQYF
cdr3_nt: TGTGCCAGCTCACCACCGTCCGTCTCCTACGAGCAGTACTTC

clone_size: .
d_call: TRBD1
j_call: TRBJ2-5
v_call: TRBV6-5
cdr3_aa: CASSYPPGQGGETQYF
cdr3_nt: TGTGCCAGCAGTTACCCCCCGGGACAGGGGGGGGAGACCCAGTACTTC

clone_size: .
d_call: .
j_call: TRBJ2-5
v_call: TRBV5-6
cdr3_aa: CASSLMTRAPETQYF
cdr3_nt: TGTGCCAGCAGCTTGATGACCAGAGCGCCGGAGACCCAGTACTTC

clone_size: once
d_call: TRBD2
j_call: TRBJ2-1
v_call: TRBV5-6
cdr3_aa: CASSSSGTSGFSSYNEQFF
cdr3_nt: TGTGCCAGCAGCTCCTCCGGGACTAGCGGGTTTTCATCCTACAATGAGCAGTTCTTC

clone_size: .
d_call: .
j_call: TRBJ2-5
v_call: TRBV6-1
cdr3_aa: CASSPKLFQETQYF
cdr3_nt: TGTGCCAGCAGCCCGAAGCTTTTTCAAGAGACCCAGTACTTC

clone_size: .
d_call: .
j_call: TRBJ2-7
v_call: TRBV2
cdr3_aa: CASSGRGRWEFPYEQYF
cdr3_nt: TGTGCCAGCAGTGGACGCGGTCGTTGGGAGTTCCCCTACGAGCAGTACTTC

clone_size: .
d_call: TRBD2
j_call: TRBJ2-1
v_call: TRBV28
cdr3_aa: CASTGLVNEQFF
cdr3_nt: TGTGCCAGCACGGGACTAGTCAATGAGCAGTTCTTC

clone_size: few
d_call: TRBD1
j_call: TRBJ1-6
v_call: TRBV19
cdr3_aa: CASSMGTGNNSPLHF
cdr3_nt: TGTGCCAGTAGTATGGGGACAGGAAACAATTCACCCCTCCACTTT

clone_size: .
d_call: .
j_call: TRBJ2-7
v_call: TRBV13
cdr3_aa: CASSSLSGAYEQYF
cdr3_nt: TGTGCCAGCAGCTCACTTAGCGGAGCCTACGAGCAGTACTTC

clone_size: .
d_call: .
j_call: TRBJ2-7
v_call: TRBV19
cdr3_aa: CASSISPGYEQYF
cdr3_nt: TGTGCCAGTAGTATTAGTCCAGGCTACGAGCAGTACTTC